What follows describes a single T cell receptor beta chain. Its antigen is unidentified. PCR used 60 Vbeta primers and 13 Jbeta primers. Sequenced by immunoSEQ multiplex PCR; TCRdb stores in-frame clones only, minus some. The sample contains about 55,000 clones, about 67% of which appear only once. The data belong to a study of cytomegalovirus exposure and HLA in healthy donors. Study background: Researchers found that less than 90% of 350 to 500 genotyped donors fell within the Caucasian-associated ancestry cluster. Broader study findings: Being productive about 90% or about 30% of the time was typical of most TCR beta V segments in an earlier analysis. As was reported, the HLA-A and HLA-B alleles of most subjects were accurately predicted from TCR beta sequences. Most CMV-associated TCR beta chains were later found to appear HLA-restricted.

CDR1 and CDR2 from the germline V gene are MNHNS and SASEGT. The CDR3 sequence is 15 residues long. V trimming: 1 base; J trimming: 10 bases; junction bases outside the gene matches: 5. This TCR was sampled from a man between 35 and 55 years old in good health and CMV-seropositive. What was sequenced was PBMCs. This sequence joins TRBV6-1 and TRBJ1-6; TRBD1 agrees at 9 bases. The CDR3 bases are TGTGCCAGCAGTGAAGGGGACAGGGAGGCCTCACCCCTCCACTTT. It is translated as CASSEGDREASPLHF.